A single sample is the source of the 6 T cell receptor beta chains below, sequenced in a study of cytomegalovirus exposure and HLA in healthy donors. 60 Vbeta and 13 Jbeta primers were used in PCR. Using immunoSEQ multiplex PCR, the repertoire was profiled, and TCRdb retains in-frame clones only, with some absent. The data show about 78,000 clones, approximately 77% seen once. The sample comprised PBMCs. These receptors originate from a middle-aged woman in good health and CMV-seropositive.

This clone was observed a single time. This chain joins TRBV14 and TRBJ2-7, with a possible D match to TRBD1 (5 bases). Trimming left V 4 bases short and J 4 bases short, with 14 bases between. CDR1 is SGHDN and CDR2 is FVKESK in the germline V gene. This CDR3 contains 14 residues. The CDR3 loop reads CASSPPRTRYEQYF. DNA of the CDR3: TGTGCCAGCAGCCCCCCCCGGACAAGGTACGAGCAGTACTTC.

As for this clone: The junction and the germline gene differ at one end; a read error may be behind it. The chain carries TRBV28 and TRBJ1-2; D remains ambiguous. The CDR3 runs to 11 residues. Germline V lookup: CDR1 MDHEN, CDR2 SYDVKM. This CDR3 is CASSLNSRYPF. In nucleotides, the CDR3 is TGTGCCAGCAGTTTAAACAGCCGCTACCCCTTC.

This chain joins TRBV30 and TRBJ1-1, with 7 positions matching TRBD1. CDR3 length: 15 amino acids. Trimming at V came to 0 bases and at J to 1 base, leaving 5 bases not matched to a gene. Germline loops: CDR1 GTSNPN, CDR2 SVGIG (reference sequence). CDR3 coding DNA: TGTGCCTGGAGTGTACAGGCAGGGGGGAACACTGAAGCTTTCTTT. Translated: CAWSVQAGGNTEAFF.

The chain couples TRBV6-1 to TRBJ2-5; 9 nucleotides agree with TRBD2. Germline V gene lookup returns CDR1 MNHNS and CDR2 SASEGT. V was pared by 5 bases and J by 0 bases, with 4 bases of the junction left unmatched. The CDR3 extends over 15 amino acids. Written as DNA, the CDR3 is TGTGCCAGCAGTCGACTAGCGGCGTACCAAGAGACCCAGTACTTC. Translating gives CASSRLAAYQETQYF.

The rearrangement links TRBV19 to TRBJ2-6; TRBD1 is a possible D gene (6 bases). V was pared by 3 bases and J by 2 bases, with 17 bases between. Germline loops: CDR1 LNHDA, CDR2 SQIVND (reference sequence). The CDR3 consists of 18 residues. CDR3 residues: CASSIQTGRDTGANVLTF. CDR3 nucleotides: TGTGCCAGTAGTATTCAAACAGGGCGTGACACTGGGGCCAACGTCCTGACTTTC. Supplemented by reference TRBV19 and TRBJ2-6, the full variable domain reads DGGITQSPKYLFRKEGQNVTLSCEQNLNHDAMYWYRQDPGQGLRLIYYSQIVNDFQKGDIAEGYSVSREKKESFPLTVTSAQKNPTAFYLCASSIQTGRDTGANVLTFGAGSRLTVL.

This clone has only a few counts. The chain couples TRBV30 to TRBJ1-1; no definite D call. This CDR3 is built from 12 residues. The germline gives CDR1 GTSNPN, CDR2 SVGIG (reference sequence). The V gene lost 5 bases and the J gene lost 1 base, with 8 bases spanning the gap. As DNA, the CDR3 is TGTGCCTGGGGGCGGGGGAACACTGAAGCTTTCTTT. Translating gives CAWGRGNTEAFF.